These 13 T cell receptor beta chains originate from one sample sequenced in a study of blood T cell repertoires in COVID-19. TCRdb keeps only in-frame clones here, not all; method: immunoSEQ multiplex PCR. The sample holds 200,000 to 250,000 clones; roughly 80% are singletons and the top ten take roughly 3.3%. The sequenced material came from peripheral blood. Receptor source: a woman between 18 and 29 years old with acute or convalescent COVID-19.

The chain couples TRBV18 to TRBJ1-2, with D tentatively TRBD1 (6 bases). The CDR3 runs to 14 residues. Trimming shortened V by 3 bases and J by 8 bases, and 16 bases separated the two germline ends. In germline, CDR1 is KGHSH, CDR2 LQKENI. Here the CDR3 DNA reads TGTGCCAGCTCACCCGGGGGGCCGTTGCTGGGCTACACCTTC. As protein: CASSPGGPLLGYTF. Drawing the rest from reference TRBV18 and TRBJ1-2, the complete variable domain is NAGVMQNPRHLVRRRGQEARLRCSPMKGHSHVYWYRQLPEEGLKFMVYLQKENIIDESGMPKERFSAEFPKEGPSILRIQQVVRGDSAAYFCASSPGGPLLGYTFGSGTRLTVV.

This sequence joins TRBV5-4 and TRBJ1-2; tentatively, D is TRBD1 (5 bases). The V and J ends lost 4 bases and 8 bases respectively, with 18 bases between them. CDR3 size: 14 residues. CDR1 and CDR2 from the germline V gene are SGHNT and YYREEE (reference sequence). CDR3 coding DNA: TGTGCCAGCAGCCCCTCCGGCGGGGACGGAGGCTACACCTTC. The encoded protein is CASSPSGGDGGYTF.

The chain has TRBV30 and TRBJ2-1; 8 bases align to TRBD2. Germline V gene lookup returns CDR1 GTSNPN and CDR2 SVGIG (reference sequence). V gave up 1 base and J gave up 4 bases; unmatched junction bases: 6. This CDR3 spans 15 amino acids. The CDR3 spells CAWSGLLAVYNEQFF. CDR3 nucleotide sequence: TGTGCCTGGAGTGGGTTACTAGCGGTATACAATGAGCAGTTCTTC.

This chain uses TRBV6-5 with TRBJ2-7, with D tentatively TRBD1 (5 bases). Trimming left V 6 bases short and J 1 base short, with 10 bases between. Germline V gene data show CDR1 as MNHEY and CDR2 as SVGAGI. The CDR3 spans 13 residues. The CDR3 DNA sequence: TGTGCCAGCAGGCCCACAGGTTCCTACGAGCAGTACTTC. Translation gives CASRPTGSYEQYF.

J is TRBJ2-7 and V is TRBV13, with no clear D. Germline values: CDR1 PRHDT, CDR2 FYEKMQ (reference sequence). With 0 bases removed from V and 0 bases from J, the gap between germline ends came to 3 bases. The length of the CDR3 is 13 residues. CDR3 in DNA: TGTGCCAGCAGCTTAGGCAACTCCTACGAGCAGTACTTC. Protein sequence: CASSLGNSYEQYF. Supplemented by reference TRBV13 and TRBJ2-7, the full variable domain reads AAGVIQSPRHLIKEKRETATLKCYPIPRHDTVYWYQQGPGQDPQFLISFYEKMQSDKGSIPDRFSAQQFSDYHSELNMSSLELGDSALYFCASSLGNSYEQYFGPGTRLTVT.

The chain recombines TRBV20-1 with TRBJ1-1; weak D call: TRBD1 (5 bases). CDR3 size: 13 residues. Trimming stripped 3 bases from V and 6 bases from J, with 14 bases between. The germline gives CDR1 DFQATT, CDR2 SNEGSKA (reference sequence). Here the CDR3 reads CSASVQGSSEAFF. The CDR3 coding sequence is TGCAGTGCTAGTGTGCAGGGCTCTTCTGAAGCTTTCTTT.

V is TRBV4-2 and J is TRBJ2-7; maybe TRBD1 (5 bases). There are 13 residues in the CDR3. Germline lookup yields CDR1 LGHNA and CDR2 YNFKEQ. V was cut by 4 bases and J by 3 bases, with 10 bases left in between. The CDR3 protein is CASSPVQDYEQYF. The CDR3 DNA is TGTGCCAGCAGCCCAGTACAGGACTACGAGCAGTACTTC.

This chain joins TRBV4-2 and TRBJ1-2, with 10 bases that match TRBD1. CDR1 and CDR2 from the germline V gene are LGHNA and YNFKEQ. This CDR3 has 22 amino acids. Trimming took 4 bases from V and 3 from J; bases not matched to a gene: 26. The CDR3 here is CASSRIMVFYLGQGLADYGYTF. The CDR3 region has the DNA TGTGCCAGCAGCCGTATTATGGTTTTTTACTTGGGACAGGGGTTGGCGGACTATGGCTACACCTTC.

V and J are TRBV7-8 and TRBJ2-4, with 16 positions matching TRBD2. After removal of 5 bases from V and 1 base from J, the junction contained 11 bases not matched to a gene. Germline V CDR1 and CDR2: SGHVS, FQNEAQ. The CDR3 covers 20 residues. CDR3 amino acids: CASSPLGLAGGMIAKNIQYF. The CDR3, as DNA: TGTGCCAGCAGCCCATTGGGACTAGCGGGAGGGATGATTGCCAAAAACATTCAGTACTTC.

The CDR3 protein is CASSNRTGRANYGYTF. In DNA form, the CDR3 reads TGTGCCAGCAGCAATCGAACAGGAAGGGCTAACTATGGCTACACCTTC. The chain links TRBV5-4 to TRBJ1-2; possibly TRBD1 for D (5 bases). CDR1 is SGHNT and CDR2 is YYREEE in the germline V gene (reference sequence). Trimming removed 4 bases at V and 0 bases at J, with 16 bases between. This CDR3 comprises 16 residues.

The chain uses TRBV5-1 and TRBJ1-1; tentative D call: TRBD1 (6 bases). This CDR3 region has 14 residues. Germline assignment: CDR1 SGHRS and CDR2 YFSETQ. Trimming cost V 4 bases and J 4 bases, with 14 bases left between them. The CDR3 here is CASSVVGASTEAFF. In DNA, the CDR3 is TGCGCCAGCAGCGTTGTGGGGGCGAGCACTGAAGCTTTCTTT. The entire variable domain, with the rest obtained from reference TRBV5-1 and TRBJ1-1, is as follows: KAGVTQTPRYLIKTRGQQVTLSCSPISGHRSVSWYQQTPGQGLQFLFEYFSETQRNKGNFPGRFSGRQFSNSRSEMNVSTLELGDSALYLCASSVVGASTEAFFGQGTRLTVV.

V is TRBV7-9 and J is TRBJ1-2, with 7 bases aligning to TRBD1. The V and J ends lost 4 bases and 4 bases, in that order; junction bases with no gene match: 6. This CDR3 spans 14 amino acids. Looked up from germline, CDR1 is SEHNR and CDR2 is FQNEAQ (reference sequence). Here the CDR3 DNA reads TGTGCCAGCAGCTACATTCGGGACAGCTATGGCTACACCTTC. It specifies CASSYIRDSYGYTF.

The gene calls are TRBV7-2 and TRBJ2-7; maybe TRBD2 (5 bases). Trimming pared 5 bases from V and 7 bases from J, leaving 15 bases between. The CDR3 runs to 13 residues. The germline CDR1 and CDR2 sequences are SGHTA and FQGNSA. CDR3 nucleotide sequence: TGTGCCAGCAGCCCGTTCCAGCGGTTTGAGCAGTACTTC. This translates into CASSPFQRFEQYF.